A single sample is the source of the 18 T cell receptor beta chains below, sequenced in a study of cytomegalovirus exposure and HLA in healthy donors. The PCR contained 60 Vbeta and 13 Jbeta primers. The repertoire was sequenced with immunoSEQ multiplex PCR; TCRdb's copy has only in-frame clones and lacks some. The repertoire holds roughly 150,000 clones, with more than 75% as singletons. Specimen: PBMCs. The receptors shown here come from a male donor in good health and CMV-seronegative.

The chain employs TRBV27 and TRBJ2-1; D may be TRBD1 (5 bases). CDR3 length equals 15 residues. Trimming shortened V by 5 bases and J by 9 bases, and 20 bases separated the two germline ends. Looked up from germline, CDR1 is MNHEY and CDR2 is SMNVEV (reference sequence). The CDR3 loop is CASSPGPMGPSEQFF. The CDR3 DNA is TGTGCCAGCAGTCCCGGGCCGATGGGGCCAAGTGAGCAGTTCTTC.

The gene calls are TRBV2 and TRBJ2-1; D might be TRBD2 (5 bases). The CDR3 length is 13 residues. V lost 4 bases, J lost 4 bases, and 8 bases lay in between. Germline CDR1 SNHLY, CDR2 FYNNEI. The DNA of the CDR3 is TGTGCCAGCAGTGTAAGCGGATACAATGAGCAGTTCTTC. The encoded protein is CASSVSGYNEQFF.

The chain combines TRBV7-2 with TRBJ2-3; possibly TRBD2 for D (5 bases). Germline values: CDR1 SGHTA, CDR2 FQGNSA. There are 13 residues in the CDR3. With 5 bases removed from V and 4 bases from J, the gap between germline ends came to 10 bases. The CDR3 DNA is TGTGCCAGCAGCCCTCGGGGAGCAGATACGCAGTATTTT. Residues: CASSPRGADTQYF. The full variable domain, its missing parts supplied by reference TRBV7-2 and TRBJ2-3, is GAGVSQSPSNKVTEKGKDVELRCDPISGHTALYWYRQSLGQGLEFLIYFQGNSAPDKSGLPSDRFSAERTGGSVSTLTIQRTQQEDSAVYLCASSPRGADTQYFGPGTRLTVL.

The gene calls are TRBV29-1 and TRBJ2-1, with a weak D call TRBD2 (6 bases). Germline CDR1 and CDR2: SQVTM and ANQGSEA. V was trimmed by 1 base and J by 11 bases, leaving 15 bases between them. There are 13 residues in the CDR3. CDR3 sequence reads: CSVEVGLGEKQFF. The CDR3 DNA reads as TGCAGCGTTGAAGTGGGACTGGGGGAGAAGCAGTTCTTC.

The chain recombines TRBV11-3 with TRBJ1-2, with 10 bases identical to TRBD1. With 2 bases clipped from V and 5 bases from J, the junction kept 5 bases outside the gene matches. There are 15 residues in the CDR3. CDR1 is SGHNT, CDR2 YENEEA, per germline. The CDR3 loop is CASSLKGQGPYGYTF. DNA of the CDR3: TGTGCCAGCAGCTTAAAGGGACAGGGGCCTTATGGCTACACCTTC.

The J gene is TRBJ2-5, the V gene TRBV27; D might be TRBD1 (6 bases). TRBJ2-7 explains the end of the DNA better; the J call may be wrong. Looked up from germline, CDR1 is MNHEY and CDR2 is SMNVEV (reference sequence). The CDR3 spans 14 residues. This CDR3 reads CASSSHPRGYEQYF. The DNA of the CDR3 is TGTGCCAGCAGTTCACACCCCAGGGGTTACGAGCAGTACTTC.

Turning to this clone: Other DNA sequences within the sample encode an identical CDR3. The V and J genes are TRBV6-5 and TRBJ2-7; TRBD2 agrees at 10 bases. The J segment lost 2 bases and the V segment lost 6 bases, leaving 4 bases of the junction unmatched. The V gene's germline CDR1 is MNHEY and CDR2 SVGAGI. The CDR3 consists of 14 residues. The chain's CDR3 is CASSRTSGTYEQYF. CDR3 DNA sequence: TGTGCCAGCAGCAGGACTAGCGGAACCTACGAGCAGTACTTC.

This clone was observed a handful of times. V and J are TRBV11-2 and TRBJ1-3, with 10 bases identical to TRBD1. J gave up 4 bases and V 7 bases, and 7 bases lay outside the gene matches. CDR1 SGHAT and CDR2 FQNNGV come from the germline V gene. The CDR3 is 15 residues long. The CDR3: CASTGTGVLGNTIYF. The CDR3 nucleotides read TGTGCCAGCACCGGGACAGGGGTTCTGGGAAACACCATATATTTT.

The chain is built from TRBV10-3 and TRBJ2-7, with 7 bases matching TRBD2. This CDR3 region has 13 residues. Germline V lookup: CDR1 ENHRY, CDR2 SYGVKD. With 11 bases clipped from V and 5 bases from J, the junction kept 12 bases outside the gene matches. The CDR3 protein is CASRGAGVHEQYF. DNA of the CDR3: TGTGCCTCCCGAGGGGCGGGAGTCCACGAGCAGTACTTC.

The chain uses TRBV5-6 and TRBJ2-7, with D unclear. Germline-derived CDR1 and CDR2 are SGHDT and YYEEEE. The CDR3 has 12 residues. V was shortened by 2 bases and J by 2 bases, with 5 bases between the two germline ends. The CDR3 loop is CASSFETYEQYF. CDR3 in DNA: TGTGCCAGCAGCTTTGAGACCTACGAGCAGTACTTC.

About this clone: Other DNA sequences from this sample encode an identical CDR3 as well. CDR3: CASSYSTGSNQPQHF. CDR3 sequence (DNA): TGTGCCAGCAGTTACTCAACGGGGAGCAATCAGCCCCAGCATTTT. The chain couples TRBV6-6 to TRBJ1-5; the D is unclear. CDR1 and CDR2 from the germline V gene are MNHNY and SVGAGI (reference sequence). The V and J ends lost 0 bases and 1 base respectively, with 7 bases between them. The length of the CDR3 is 15 residues.

The genes are TRBV4-1 and TRBJ2-1; 11 bases match TRBD2. Trimming removed 6 bases from V and 4 bases from J; junction bases left unmatched: 5. In germline, CDR1 is MGHRA, CDR2 YSYEKL. This CDR3 region has 15 residues. For the CDR3, the DNA is TGCGCCAGCAGTACTACTAGCGGGAGTTACAATGAGCAGTTCTTC. It translates to CASSTTSGSYNEQFF.

The CDR3 protein is CASGQGPSYEQYF. CDR3 nucleotide sequence: TGTGCCAGTGGACAGGGTCCCAGCTACGAGCAGTACTTC. J is TRBJ2-7 and V is TRBV6-5, with 8 bases identical to TRBD1. This CDR3 comprises 13 residues. Germline values: CDR1 MNHEY, CDR2 SVGAGI. After removal of 9 bases from V and 3 bases from J, the junction contained 7 bases not matched to a gene.

V is TRBV18 and J is TRBJ2-7; TRBD2 matches 10 bases. The CDR3 contains 14 residues. Trimming at V came to 3 bases and at J to 6 bases, leaving 5 bases not matched to a gene. CDR1 is KGHSH, CDR2 LQKENI, per germline. The CDR3 bases are TGTGCCAGCTCACCCCGGCTAGCGGGAGTCGAGCAGTACTTC. This sequence encodes CASSPRLAGVEQYF.

This clone was counted only a few times. The germline gene is not matched at one end of the junction; a read error may be the cause. This rearrangement joins TRBV5-1 to TRBJ1-1; possible D gene TRBD1, 6 bases. CDR3 length equals 12 residues. The V gene's germline CDR1 is SGHRS and CDR2 YFSETQ. The CDR3 coding sequence is TGCGCCAGCAGATTGGGACAAACTGAAGCTTTCTTT. It yields the protein CASRLGQTEAFF.

This chain connects TRBV5-1 to TRBJ2-1; no clear D. V dropped 5 bases and J dropped 6 bases, with 15 bases sitting between them. This CDR3 spans 14 amino acids. Germline assignment: CDR1 SGHRS and CDR2 YFSETQ. CDR3 nucleotides: TGCGCCAGCAGGGAGAGCGTATCTTCCAATGAGCAGTTCTTC. Translating it yields CASRESVSSNEQFF.

The chain uses TRBV6-5 and TRBJ1-5, with D possibly matching TRBD1 (5 bases). This CDR3 spans 13 amino acids. Germline CDR1 MNHEY, CDR2 SVGAGI. V was cut by 4 bases and J by 9 bases, with 13 bases left in between. This chain's CDR3 is CASSSGGMRPQHF. The CDR3 DNA is TGTGCCAGCAGTTCTGGGGGGATGAGGCCCCAGCATTTT.

The chain has TRBV11-2 and TRBJ2-5; 7 nucleotides agree with TRBD1. Germline assignment: CDR1 SGHAT and CDR2 FQNNGV. With V trimmed by 4 bases and J by 8 bases, 7 bases remained unmatched. The CDR3 is 13 residues long. CDR3 protein: CASSWTGEGTQYF. CDR3 sequence (DNA): TGTGCCAGCAGCTGGACAGGAGAGGGTACCCAGTACTTC.